This is a list of T cell receptor beta chains from one sample in a study of CD4 and CD8 cells across lung adenocarcinoma regions. One entry per CDR3 protein results from TCRdb running MiXCR on the PCR reads. The table records a few thousand distinct CDR3 sequences, more than 50% of them present only once. The specimen was CD4+ T cells from the center of a lung tumor. These receptors were collected from a female donor with lung adenocarcinoma. The CD4 and CD8 labels of this study may be unreliable. The CDR3 runs from the conserved cysteine through the conserved F or W. A D gene is named only where the DNA matches it firmly. Expanded clones get a size class; other rows say once, few or many, or leave the size out.

d_gene,v_gene,abundance,j_gene,CDR3nt,CDR3aa
NA,TRBV6-1,NA,TRBJ2-7,TGTGCCAGCGGCATTACCTACGAGCAGTACTTC,CASGITYEQYF
TRBD2,TRBV6-2/TRBV6-3,NA,TRBJ2-7,TGTGCCAGCAGGGACCTACTAGCGGGGGCCTACGAGCAGTACTTC,CASRDLLAGAYEQYF
TRBD2,TRBV27,large,TRBJ2-5,TGTGCCAGCACTCCTAGCGGAGTCCAAGAGACCCAGTACTTC,CASTPSGVQETQYF
NA,TRBV6-1,NA,TRBJ2-5,TGTGCCAGCAGGAGGACGGCGTGGGGGACCCAGTACTTC,CASRRTAWGTQYF
NA,TRBV10-2,few,TRBJ2-1,TGCGCCAGCAGTGAAACACCTCCCCCCGAGCAGTTCTTC,CASSETPPPEQFF
TRBD2,TRBV27,once,TRBJ2-3,TGTGCCAGCAGGTCCCGCGGAGCGGGAGGCACAGAGACGCAGTATTTC,CASRSRGAGGTETQYF
NA,TRBV7-2,NA,TRBJ2-3,TGTGCCAGCAGCCTAGTCGCAAGCGGGCGAGGAACAGATACTCAGTATTTT,CASSLVASGRGTDTQYF
TRBD2,TRBV6-1,medium-sized,TRBJ2-5,TGTGCCAGCAGTGAACCTAGCGGGATTTGGGAGACCCAGTACTTC,CASSEPSGIWETQYF
NA,TRBV27,medium-sized,TRBJ2-7,TGTGCCAGCAGTTTTATCGGGTCTTACGAGCAGTACTTC,CASSFIGSYEQYF
NA,TRBV11-2,NA,TRBJ2-3,TGTGCCAGCAGCTCGGGGCTCGGGGGCCGTGACACAGATACGCAGTATTTT,CASSSGLGGRDTDTQYF
NA,TRBV7-2,large,TRBJ2-3,TGTGCCAGCAGCCCTAGGTACGGCGGGAACACAGATACGCAGTATTTT,CASSPRYGGNTDTQYF
NA,TRBV10-3,NA,TRBJ2-4,TGTGCCATCAGTGACCCGGGGTTAATCGCAAAAAACATGCAGTACTTC,CAISDPGLIAKNMQYF
NA,TRBV6-1,NA,TRBJ1-1,TGTGCCAGCAGTGATGGCATACGGGCAGAAGCTTTCTTT,CASSDGIRAEAFF
NA,TRBV4-1,NA,TRBJ2-7,TGCGCCCGCAGCCTGGCCGGGGGAAGCACAGACACGCAGTACTTC,CARSLAGGSTDTQYF
TRBD2,TRBV15,NA,TRBJ2-7,TGTGCCACCAGCAGAGTTCTAGCGGGAGTGAACGAGCAGTACTTC,CATSRVLAGVNEQYF
NA,TRBV6-5,medium-sized,TRBJ1-2,TGTGCCAGCAGTTACTCGGGGGGAAACTATGGCTACACCTTC,CASSYSGGNYGYTF
NA,TRBV27,large,TRBJ2-4,TGTGCCAGCAGTTTCGTAGGTGGAGCCAAAAACATTCAGTACTTC,CASSFVGGAKNIQYF
TRBD1,TRBV27,medium-sized,TRBJ1-2,TGTGCCAGCAGTCTAGACAGGGCGGGTGGTAACTATGGCTACACCTTC,CASSLDRAGGNYGYTF
NA,TRBV4-3,NA,TRBJ2-1,TGCGCCAGCAGCCAAGGGATCGCCTACAATGAGCAGTTCTTC,CASSQGIAYNEQFF
TRBD2,TRBV11-2,NA,TRBJ2-5,TGTGCCAGCAGCCCAACTAGCGGGACGGGAGAGACCCAGTACTTC,CASSPTSGTGETQYF
NA,TRBV4-3,medium-sized,TRBJ2-3,TGCGCCAGCAGCCAAGATCGGGATGCTAATCGGTATTTT,CASSQDRDANRYF
TRBD2,TRBV10-3,medium-sized,TRBJ2-7,TGTGCCATCAGCGAACCACCTAGCGGGACCAGCTCCTACGAGCAGTACTTC,CAISEPPSGTSSYEQYF
NA,TRBV27,NA,TRBJ1-2,TGTGCCAGCAGCCGAGGGGCGGCCGATGGCTACACCTTC,CASSRGAADGYTF
NA,TRBV6-1,NA,TRBJ2-4,TGTGCCAGCAGAGCCAGAGCCAAAAACACCCAGTACTTC,CASRARAKNTQYF
NA,TRBV27,NA,TRBJ2-4,TGTGCCAGCAGTTTTGGGCAGATAAATGAGCAGTACTTC,CASSFGQINEQYF
NA,TRBV20-1,few,TRBJ2-3,TGCAGTGCTAGAAGCTACACAGATACGCAGTATTTT,CSARSYTDTQYF
TRBD1,TRBV6-1,NA,TRBJ1-1,TGTGCCAGCAGAAGGACAGGACGGAACACTGAAGCTTTCTTT,CASRRTGRNTEAFF
NA,TRBV6-2/TRBV6-3,NA,TRBJ2-2,TGTGCCAGCAGTTACGGCGGGGGCGCCAGGACCGGGGAGCTGTTTTTT,CASSYGGGARTGELFF
TRBD1,TRBV10-2,medium-sized,TRBJ2-1,TGCGCCAGCGGGACAGGGGATCGGAGTGAGCAGTTCTTC,CASGTGDRSEQFF
TRBD1,TRBV27,medium-sized,TRBJ1-6,TGTGCCAGCAGTTTCAGGACAGGGGGTGTTCGACCCCTCCACTTT,CASSFRTGGVRPLHF
NA,TRBV10-1,NA,TRBJ2-5,TGCGCCAGCAGTGAAGACCGGGCGGGGACCCAGTACTTC,CASSEDRAGTQYF
NA,TRBV7-2,medium-sized,TRBJ2-1,TGTGCCAGCAGCTTGGGTAGCGGCTCCTACAATGAGCAGTTCTTC,CASSLGSGSYNEQFF
TRBD2,TRBV4-1,few,TRBJ2-2,TGCGCCAGCAGCCAAGATCCGGCGGGAGGAGGTCCCCCCGGGGAGCTGTTTTTT,CASSQDPAGGGPPGELFF
NA,TRBV7-7,NA,TRBJ2-1,TGTGCTAGCAGCTCGGAAGACAGGCGAAATGAGCAGTTCTTC,CASSSEDRRNEQFF
NA,TRBV10-2,large,TRBJ2-1,TGCGCCAGCAGTGATAACTACAATGAGCAGTTCTTC,CASSDNYNEQFF
TRBD2,TRBV20-1,NA,TRBJ2-3,TGCAGTGCTCTAGGGGACTATACAGATACGCAGTATTTT,CSALGDYTDTQYF
NA,TRBV10-1,large,TRBJ2-7,TGCGCCAGCAGTGAGTCTAGAGGACTGGGGACCTACGAGCAGTACTTC,CASSESRGLGTYEQYF
NA,TRBV27,NA,TRBJ2-5,TGTTCCGGGGGGCTCGGGGGCCGTGACCGAGAGACCCAGTACTTC,CSGGLGGRDRETQYF
NA,TRBV27,large,TRBJ2-5,TGTGCCAGCAGTTTATCCAGGGGGGCAGAGACCCAGTACTTC,CASSLSRGAETQYF
NA,TRBV6-1,NA,TRBJ2-7,TGTGCCAGCAGTGAATTTTCGGCCTACGAGCAGTACTTC,CASSEFSAYEQYF
NA,TRBV6-1,NA,TRBJ2-7,TGTGCCAGCAGTGGTACCAAGAAATACGAGCAGTACTTC,CASSGTKKYEQYF
NA,TRBV6-1,NA,TRBJ2-5,TGTGCCAGCAGTGGGGGCGCTGAAGGAGACGCCCAGACCTTC,CASSGGAEGDAQTF
NA,TRBV15,few,TRBJ1-2,TGTGCCACCAGCAGAGATAACAAGCGAACTTCTAACTATGGCTACACCTTC,CATSRDNKRTSNYGYTF